The 17 T cell receptor beta chains given below trace back to one sample, sequenced in a study of shared clonotypes between healthy human individuals. Generated by immunoSEQ multiplex PCR, the TCRdb table keeps only in-frame clones and is missing some. The table includes about 690,000 clones, roughly 91% detected once. Input material: memory CD8+ T cells from PBMCs. Subset: CD45RO+ cells pooled with CCR7-negative TemRA cells. These receptors were taken from a man aged 18 to 35 in good health. Some clones in this sample may be carry-over from other donors' samples.

Written as DNA, the CDR3 is TGTGCCAGCAGTTTAATAGGAGATGAGCAGTTCTTC. Protein sequence: CASSLIGDEQFF. This sequence joins TRBV27 and TRBJ2-1; D uncertain. Trimming took 2 bases from V and 8 from J, leaving 7 bases between them. The CDR3 spans 12 residues. CDR1 is MNHEY, CDR2 SMNVEV, per germline (reference sequence).

A single count supports this clone. The DNA for the CDR3 is TGTGCCAGCAGTCCTGGACTAGTAAGCACAGATACGCAGTATTTT. It translates to CASSPGLVSTDTQYF. The chain recombines TRBV27 with TRBJ2-3; 7 nucleotides line up with TRBD2. V dropped 5 bases and J dropped 0; count of bases not matched to a gene: 5. This CDR3 contains 15 residues. Germline CDR1 is MNHEY and CDR2 is SMNVEV (reference sequence).

This chain joins TRBV4-1 and TRBJ2-6, with 7 bases fitting TRBD1. CDR3 size: 20 residues. The junction had 15 bases not matched to a gene; V was cut back by 4 bases and J by 0 bases. Germline CDR1 is MGHRA and CDR2 is YSYEKL. Written as DNA, the CDR3 is TGCGCCAGCAGCCGCTCGCCTGACAGGGCACTTAGCTCTGGGGCCAACGTCCTGACTTTC. Its translation: CASSRSPDRALSSGANVLTF.

The chain combines TRBV7-9 with TRBJ1-3; perhaps TRBD1 as D (6 bases). Germline CDR1 and CDR2: SEHNR and FQNEAQ (reference sequence). V lost 5 bases and J 4 bases, leaving 15 bases between the germline ends. The CDR3 runs to 15 residues. The DNA for the CDR3 is TGTGCCAGCAGCCTCCGACAGGCAGGCGGAAACACCATATATTTT. Translated, it gives CASSLRQAGGNTIYF.

This chain uses TRBV7-3 with TRBJ2-1; 8 positions match TRBD2. This CDR3 contains 15 residues. The germline V gene has CDR1 SGHTA and CDR2 FQGTGA. The junction had 10 bases not matched to a gene; V was cut back by 4 bases and J by 8 bases. CDR3: CASSWGGGRQDEQFF. The CDR3 DNA reads TGTGCCAGCAGCTGGGGTGGCGGGAGGCAGGATGAGCAGTTCTTC.

This chain links TRBV4-2 with TRBJ2-7; TRBD1 is a possible D gene (7 bases). The length of the CDR3 is 18 residues. V was cut by 0 bases and J by 6 bases, with 24 bases left in between. Germline-derived CDR1 and CDR2 are LGHNA and YNFKEQ. CDR3 residues: CASSQDRFEGGMGGEQYF. The CDR3 DNA sequence: TGTGCCAGCAGCCAAGATCGGTTTGAAGGGGGCATGGGAGGCGAGCAGTACTTC.

V usage is TRBV21-1 and J usage is TRBJ1-1. TRBV21-1 is an annotated pseudogene. This CDR3 is built from 12 residues. The chain's CDR3 is CASSNWGLRAFF. Here the CDR3 DNA reads TGTGCCAGCAGCAATTGGGGGTTGCGGGCTTTCTTT.

This rearrangement joins TRBV26 to TRBJ2-5; the D call TRBD1 from the table was never checked on the DNA. TRBV26 is tagged as a pseudogene. CDR3 length: 14 amino acids. Here the CDR3 DNA reads TGTGCCAGCAGTGGCAGGGGGCCCGGAGAGACCCAGTACTTC. Translation: CASSGRGPGETQYF.

V and J are TRBV27 and TRBJ2-1, with D maybe TRBD2 (6 bases). The CDR3 runs to 18 residues. Per the germline V gene, CDR1 is MNHEY and CDR2 is SMNVEV (reference sequence). The V gene lost 6 bases and the J gene lost 3 bases, with 24 bases spanning the gap. In nucleotides, the CDR3 is TGTGCCAGCAGCCCGACACTAAAGGACTATAATCGCTACAATGAGCAGTTCTTC. Protein: CASSPTLKDYNRYNEQFF.

This clone showed up just once. The rearrangement uses TRBV4-1 and TRBJ2-1, with TRBD2 matching 7 bases. This CDR3 comprises 13 residues. V lost 6 bases to trimming and J lost 6 bases; unmatched junction nucleotides: 5. Germline loops: CDR1 MGHRA, CDR2 YSYEKL. The CDR3 coding sequence is TGCGCCAGCAGGGGCGGGAGCGTCAATGAGCAGTTCTTC. This gives the protein CASRGGSVNEQFF.

V usage is TRBV13 and J usage is TRBJ2-7; TRBD2 matches at 12 bases. The V and J ends lost 3 bases and 2 bases, in that order; junction bases with no gene match: 2. This CDR3 is built from 15 residues. The germline V gene encodes CDR1 PRHDT and CDR2 FYEKMQ (reference sequence). CDR3 DNA: TGTGCCAGCAGCTTCCGGACTAGCGGGGCCTACGAGCAGTACTTC. The encoded protein is CASSFRTSGAYEQYF.

The chain employs TRBV19 and TRBJ2-1, with D maybe TRBD2 (6 bases). V gave up 7 bases and J gave up 9 bases, with 16 bases separating them. This CDR3 contains 13 residues. Germline V CDR1 and CDR2: LNHDA, SQIVND (reference sequence). CDR3 in amino acids: CASTTWGVAEQFF. The CDR3 DNA sequence: TGTGCCAGTACCACATGGGGGGTGGCTGAGCAGTTCTTC.

The chain recombines TRBV14 with TRBJ2-1; D gene unclear. Germline V gives CDR1 SGHDN, CDR2 FVKESK. Trimming stripped 5 bases from V and 9 bases from J, with 14 bases between. There are 13 residues in the CDR3. Here the CDR3 DNA reads TGTGCCAGCAGCACAAGGTATAGCAGTGAGCAGTTCTTC. Translated: CASSTRYSSEQFF.

The chain has TRBV11-2 and TRBJ2-7, with 9 bases aligning to TRBD1. V lost 3 bases to trimming and J lost 7 bases; unmatched junction nucleotides: 4. The CDR3 has 13 residues. The V gene's germline CDR1 is SGHAT and CDR2 FQNNGV. CDR3 nucleotides: TGTGCCAGCAGCTTTGGGACAGGGTTGGAGCAGTACTTC. This gives the protein CASSFGTGLEQYF.

This clone has only a few counts. The chain recombines TRBV6-1 with TRBJ2-7, with unresolved D. Germline CDR1 reads MNHNS; CDR2 reads SASEGT. Trimming took off 4 bases at V and 3 bases at J, with 10 bases between the two ends. The length of the CDR3 is 13 residues. Here the CDR3 reads CASSVSRVYEQYF. In DNA, the CDR3 is TGTGCCAGCAGTGTTTCGAGAGTCTACGAGCAGTACTTC.

This chain connects TRBV13 to TRBJ2-1; 9 bases are shared with TRBD1. CDR1 is PRHDT and CDR2 is FYEKMQ in the germline V gene (reference sequence). The CDR3 loop spans 15 amino acids. Trimming at V came to 5 bases and at J to 4 bases, leaving 6 bases not matched to a gene. As DNA, the CDR3 is TGTGCCAGCAGCCCGGGACAGGGTTGGTACAATGAGCAGTTCTTC. It translates to CASSPGQGWYNEQFF.

J is TRBJ2-7 and V is TRBV7-3; no reliable D call. V lost 4 bases, J lost 3 bases, and 10 bases lay in between. The CDR3 is 13 residues long. CDR1 is SGHTA and CDR2 is FQGTGA in the germline V gene. CDR3 DNA: TGTGCCAGCAGCTACGGACGCCACTACGAGCAGTACTTC. This gives the protein CASSYGRHYEQYF.